One sample yielded the 24 T cell receptor beta chains listed below, sequenced in a study of CXCR3-negative and CXCR3-positive naive CD8 T cells. The TRB libraries of cDNA were built by UMI-labeled 5' RACE. With the 5' RACE reads reprocessed, TCRdb shows one record per CDR3 protein and no DNA. This sample's clone table lists 75,000 to 90,000 distinct CDR3 sequences. These TCRs are of unknown antigen specificity. Study-level points and caveats: For CXCR3-positive naive cells, TRB CDR3s were more hydrophobic than those of CXCR3-negative naive cells.

The sequenced material came from naive CXCR3+ CD8+ T cells from blood. The subset is: CD45RO-CCR7+CD27+CD95- naive CD8+ T cells expressing CXCR3 (TNR3+). These receptors were collected from a human donor in good health. Some clones in this sample may be carry-over from other donors' samples.

The V gene is TRBV12-3 or TRBV12-4, the J gene TRBJ2-1; TCRdb's D gene call, TRBD2, goes unchecked for lack of DNA. The CDR3 length is 16 residues. This CDR3 reads CASRGLVTTSYNEQFF.

The chain recombines TRBV7-2 with TRBJ2-5. The CDR3 has 16 amino acids. CDR1 is SGHTA and CDR2 is FQGNSA in the germline V gene. CDR3 sequence reads: CASSPYSTESQETQYF.

The chain uses TRBV7-9 and TRBJ2-7; with no DNA, the TCRdb D assignment of TRBD2 cannot be verified. Germline lookup yields CDR1 SEHNR and CDR2 FQNEAQ (reference sequence). The CDR3 loop spans 15 amino acids. CDR3 in amino acids: CASSPPGDYSHEQYF.

J is TRBJ2-3 and V is TRBV3-1; TCRdb gives TRBD2 as the D gene, but with no DNA this cannot be confirmed. Germline V gene sequence: CDR1 LGHDT, CDR2 YNNKEL (reference sequence). This CDR3 comprises 16 residues. The CDR3 loop reads CASSQDAASGGDTQYF.

V is TRBV28 and J is TRBJ2-1; TCRdb's D gene call, TRBD1, goes unchecked for lack of DNA. Germline V gene data show CDR1 as MDHEN and CDR2 as SYDVKM. The CDR3 contains 16 residues. The CDR3 loop is CASSLSGGSYYNEQFF.

V is TRBV12-3 or TRBV12-4 and J is TRBJ1-1. The CDR3 loop spans 13 amino acids. CDR3 residues: CASSLQEITEAFF.

V and J are TRBV7-9 and TRBJ2-7. The CDR3 has 12 residues. Germline assignment: CDR1 SEHNR and CDR2 FQNEAQ (reference sequence). The CDR3: CASSDHDDEQYF.

The rearrangement uses TRBV12-3 or TRBV12-4 and TRBJ1-5. The CDR3 spans 13 residues. The CDR3 loop is CASSFHFNQPQHF.

CDR3: CASRPEDILETQYF. This rearrangement joins TRBV6-5 to TRBJ2-5; TCRdb selects TRBD1, and the lack of DNA leaves this call unchecked. From germline, CDR1 is MNHEY and CDR2 SVGAGI. The CDR3 runs to 14 residues.

The rearrangement links TRBV15 to TRBJ2-7; TCRdb calls TRBD2, which cannot be checked without DNA. The CDR3 runs to 14 residues. CDR1 LNHNV and CDR2 YYDKDF come from the germline V gene (reference sequence). The CDR3 here is CATSRGLAGVEQYF.

The rearrangement joins TRBV19 to TRBJ2-7; TCRdb's D call of TRBD1 is untestable without DNA. Germline loops: CDR1 LNHDA, CDR2 SQIVND (reference sequence). The CDR3 length is 13 residues. CDR3 sequence: CASSLPHSYEQYF. Full variable domain (remainder filled in from reference TRBV19 and TRBJ2-7): DGGITQSPKYLFRKEGQNVTLSCEQNLNHDAMYWYRQDPGQGLRLIYYSQIVNDFQKGDIAEGYSVSREKKESFPLTVTSAQKNPTAFYLCASSLPHSYEQYFGPGTRLTVT.

The rearrangement uses TRBV28 and TRBJ1-2; as DNA is missing, the TRBD1 call by TCRdb cannot be tested. The germline CDR1 and CDR2 sequences are MDHEN and SYDVKM. The CDR3 covers 15 residues. The chain's CDR3 is CASSSSDRGDYGYTF.

The CDR3: CASSQGQGGTGELFF. The rearrangement joins TRBV4-1 to TRBJ2-2; the D call from TCRdb, TRBD1, cannot be confirmed without DNA. The CDR3 loop spans 15 amino acids. Germline lookup yields CDR1 MGHRA and CDR2 YSYEKL.

The V call is TRBV28, the J call TRBJ2-7. The CDR3 consists of 13 residues. Germline V gene sequence: CDR1 MDHEN, CDR2 SYDVKM. The CDR3 sequence: CASNGVYYYEQYF.

The J gene is TRBJ2-5, the V gene TRBV11-2; without DNA, the TCRdb call of TRBD1 cannot be checked. CDR1 and CDR2 (germline): SGHAT, FQNNGV. There are 16 residues in the CDR3. The CDR3 protein is CASSAIQTGFQETQYF.

The gene calls are TRBV7-9 and TRBJ2-1. This CDR3 comprises 11 residues. CDR1 and CDR2 from the germline V gene are SEHNR and FQNEAQ (reference sequence). CDR3 region: CASSLVNEQFF.

The V gene is TRBV7-9, the J gene TRBJ1-1. The CDR3 sequence is 12 residues long. The germline gives CDR1 SEHNR, CDR2 FQNEAQ (reference sequence). The CDR3 region is CASSLESTEAFF.

The gene calls are TRBV4-1 and TRBJ2-1; TCRdb lists TRBD2, though no DNA is available to test this call. This CDR3 region has 16 residues. Germline V CDR1 and CDR2: MGHRA, YSYEKL. The CDR3: CASSQEASGGLDEQFF.

V and J are TRBV5-6 and TRBJ1-1. CDR3 length equals 14 residues. From germline, CDR1 is SGHDT and CDR2 YYEEEE. This CDR3 reads CASSWEVRRTEAFF.

The gene calls are TRBV27 and TRBJ2-5; lacking DNA, the TRBD1 call made by TCRdb goes unchecked. This CDR3 comprises 17 residues. From germline, CDR1 is MNHEY and CDR2 SMNVEV (reference sequence). The CDR3 region is CASSLSVGLTGEETQYF.

CDR3 region: CASRPGGGANQPQHF. V and J are TRBV7-8 and TRBJ1-5; TCRdb proposes TRBD1, but this gene call is untestable without DNA. This CDR3 region has 15 residues. Germline CDR1 SGHVS, CDR2 FQNEAQ.

The rearrangement uses TRBV4-1 and TRBJ1-2; the TRBD1 assignment by TCRdb is unverifiable without DNA. This CDR3 has 15 residues. Germline CDR1 reads MGHRA; CDR2 reads YSYEKL. This CDR3 is CASSQGGTGAFGYTF.

V is TRBV28 and J is TRBJ2-2; the D call from TCRdb, TRBD1, cannot be confirmed without DNA. Germline CDR1 MDHEN, CDR2 SYDVKM. The CDR3 totals 14 residues. CDR3 sequence reads: CASFGQGSTGELFF.

The chain has TRBV3-1 and TRBJ2-6. This CDR3 spans 19 amino acids. The germline gives CDR1 LGHDT, CDR2 YNNKEL (reference sequence). The CDR3 reads CASSQEYRSTSAGANVLTF.